This T cell receptor (beta chain) was profiled in a study of response to subunit inactivated influenza vaccine (dated by TCRdb to 2016 to 2019). In terms of the full investigation: To follow how T cells responded to a trivalent subunit inactivated influenza vaccine, the researchers relied on deep quantitative profiling of the T cell receptor repertoire.

General findings and caveats noted by the study authors: The authors suggested that each seasonal influenza vaccination may recruit only a limited number of new T cells.

The germline V and J ends show losses of 5 bases and 3 bases respectively, and no gene match explains 6 bases of the junction. From the germline V gene, CDR1 is SGHTA and CDR2 is FQGNSA. The CDR3 sequence holds 17 residues, the cysteine and phenylalanine included. Of all the DNA, just the CDR3 is kept, 51 bases in frame from base 1. This clonotype came up a few times. The antigen it binds to is not known. Base-call qualities are not available, and no considerably larger clone is one nucleotide away. Libraries were made using RT-PCR. Sequencing took place on an Illumina HiSeq 2500. The public reads were quality trimmed at Q25 with fastp and then assembled into clones with MiXCR by TCRdb, keeping productive beta chains. Each entry merges the rows of one CDR3 protein and shows their most common DNA and genes. Within this sample are 650,000 to 700,000 distinct CDR3 sequences, with 15% to 17% of them counted one time only. Roughly 10% of the sample is held by the ten biggest clonotypes.

The chain uses TRBV7-2 and TRBJ2-1, with TRBD2 matching 14 junction bases. Source: PBMCs from blood, taken approximately 13 days after vaccination. The TCR was taken from a man in his forties or fifties who received an inactivated influenza vaccine. Donor details come from another sample of the same person, matched by shared clones. The CDR3 here reads CASSLGLAGGYYNEQFF. The nucleotide sequence is TGTGCCAGCAGCCTTGGACTAGCGGGAGGCTACTACAATGAGCAGTTCTTC.